The next 15 T cell receptor beta chains were all read from a single sample in a study of CD8 T cells in Susac syndrome. Random-hexamer reverse transcription was applied to roughly 0.5 to 1 ug RNA. MiXCR was run by TCRdb on the immunoSEQ multiplex PCR reads, yielding one entry per CDR3 protein. The sample carries roughly 150,000 distinct CDR3 sequences, more than 90% recorded once. Sequencing was carried out using CD4+ T cells from PBMCs. The receptor set was obtained from a human donor with Susac syndrome.

This clonotype was seen only once. This rearrangement joins TRBV2 to TRBJ2-7, with D hard to call. Germline assignment: CDR1 SNHLY and CDR2 FYNNEI. This CDR3 spans 12 amino acids. The V gene lost 6 bases and the J gene lost 5 bases, with 11 bases spanning the gap. DNA of the CDR3: TGTGCCAGCAGGCGACCGGCCCACGAGCAGTACTTC. Translating it yields CASRRPAHEQYF.

This chain connects TRBV3-1 to TRBJ1-6; the match to TRBD1 covers 8 bases. J gave up 8 bases and V 2 bases, and 8 bases lay outside the gene matches. The CDR3 covers 16 residues. Germline CDR1 reads LGHDT; CDR2 reads YNNKEL (reference sequence). The CDR3 DNA reads as TGTGCCAGCAGCCAAAACCCAGGGGGCCTGGATTCACCCCTCCACTTT. As protein: CASSQNPGGLDSPLHF.

The J gene is TRBJ1-1, the V gene TRBV18; the D is unclear. Germline V CDR1 and CDR2: KGHSH, LQKENI. Trimming pared 2 bases from V and 1 base from J, leaving 8 bases between. The CDR3 runs to 14 residues. The CDR3 reads CASSPLAENTEAFF. The DNA of the CDR3 is TGTGCCAGCTCACCATTGGCAGAGAACACTGAAGCTTTCTTT.

The rearrangement joins TRBV3-1 to TRBJ2-1, with a tentative D call TRBD2 (5 bases). Trimming cost V 1 base and J 7 bases, with 8 bases left between them. This CDR3 is built from 13 residues. CDR1 LGHDT and CDR2 YNNKEL come from the germline V gene (reference sequence). CDR3 residues: CASSQVPGNEQFF. In DNA, the CDR3 is TGTGCCAGCAGCCAAGTCCCGGGGAATGAGCAGTTCTTC.

CDR3 region: CASSQESGALRETQYF. The CDR3 bases are TGCGCCAGCAGCCAAGAGTCAGGGGCCTTACGGGAGACCCAGTACTTC. J is TRBJ2-5 and V is TRBV4-1, with D possibly matching TRBD1 (6 bases). Per the germline V gene, CDR1 is MGHRA and CDR2 is YSYEKL. This CDR3 has 16 residues. The V end was cut by 0 bases, the J end by 5 bases, with 16 bases between.

The chain carries TRBV20-1 and TRBJ2-7; the D is unclear. Trimming took 5 bases from V and 0 from J, leaving 14 bases between them. Germline V gives CDR1 DFQATT, CDR2 SNEGSKA (reference sequence). This CDR3 is 14 amino acids long. The CDR3 bases are TGCAGTGCTCACACCGGGTCAAGCTCCTACGAGCAGTACTTC. Encoded protein: CSAHTGSSSYEQYF.

This chain uses TRBV5-1 with TRBJ2-7; a weak D match, TRBD1 (6 bases). V dropped 2 bases and J dropped 7 bases, with 19 bases sitting between them. Germline V CDR1 and CDR2: SGHRS, YFSETQ. This CDR3 is 15 amino acids long. CDR3 nucleotides: TGCGCCAGCAGCTTCGAGGCAGGGGATAGAGGAGAGCAGTACTTC. Its translation is CASSFEAGDRGEQYF.

The genes are TRBV12-3 or TRBV12-4 and TRBJ2-5, with D possibly matching TRBD2 (6 bases). This CDR3 has 15 amino acids. Trimming removed 1 base from V and 2 bases from J, with 11 bases in between. CDR3 sequence: CASSLVGLGQETQYF. The CDR3 region has the DNA TGTGCCAGCAGTTTAGTGGGACTGGGTCAAGAGACCCAGTACTTC.

The chain combines TRBV2 with TRBJ2-2; D ambiguous. Looked up from germline, CDR1 is SNHLY and CDR2 is FYNNEI. V was cut by 4 bases and J by 6 bases, with 15 bases left in between. The CDR3 totals 15 residues. CDR3 coding DNA: TGTGCCAGCAGTGTCCTAGAAATCCCCGCCGGGGAGCTGTTTTTT. Its translation: CASSVLEIPAGELFF.

The rearrangement joins TRBV9 to TRBJ1-2, with D perhaps TRBD1 (6 bases). Germline V gene sequence: CDR1 SGDLS, CDR2 YYNGEE. V lost 0 bases and J 6 bases, leaving 12 bases between the germline ends. CDR3 size: 14 residues. The CDR3 loop reads CASSVDQGLDGYTF. DNA of the CDR3: TGTGCCAGCAGCGTAGATCAGGGGCTGGATGGCTACACCTTC.

The CDR3 DNA reads TGTGCCAGCAGCTGGACAGGGAACGAGCAGTACTTC. It encodes CASSWTGNEQYF. This chain joins TRBV7-9 and TRBJ2-7; 8 positions match TRBD1. The CDR3 is made up of 12 amino acids. The J segment lost 5 bases and the V segment lost 4 bases, leaving 1 base of the junction unmatched. Germline values: CDR1 SEHNR, CDR2 FQNEAQ (reference sequence).

CDR3 residues: CASSLAGGLNEQYF. In DNA, the CDR3 is TGTGCCAGCAGTTTGGCGGGAGGGTTAAACGAGCAGTACTTC. J is TRBJ2-7 and V is TRBV12-3 or TRBV12-4; the match to TRBD2 covers 9 bases. The CDR3 is 14 residues long. J was trimmed by 5 bases and V by 3 bases; bases with no gene match: 5.

The chain is built from TRBV19 and TRBJ1-5; no reliable D call. The CDR3 is 13 residues long. V was shortened by 3 bases and J by 2 bases, with 5 bases between the two germline ends. The germline gives CDR1 LNHDA, CDR2 SQIVND (reference sequence). The CDR3 DNA sequence: TGTGCCAGTAGTATGGGCCGCAATCAGCCCCAGCATTTT. Protein: CASSMGRNQPQHF.

The chain combines TRBV7-3 with TRBJ1-1; weak D call: TRBD1 (5 bases). This CDR3 comprises 19 residues. Trimming pared 2 bases from V and 4 bases from J, leaving 26 bases between. Germline V lookup: CDR1 SGHTA, CDR2 FQGTGA. The CDR3 bases are TGTGCCAGCAGCTTAGGGGGATCAGACAGCAGGGCTTTCGGCACTGAAGCTTTCTTT. Translation: CASSLGGSDSRAFGTEAFF.

The CDR3 reads CASSMRWDTYEQYF. The CDR3 DNA sequence: TGTGCCAGCAGTATGCGATGGGACACCTACGAGCAGTACTTC. The chain has TRBV28 and TRBJ2-7; D may be TRBD1 (6 bases). CDR3 length: 14 residues. V gave up 5 bases and J gave up 2 bases, with 13 bases separating them. Germline V gives CDR1 MDHEN, CDR2 SYDVKM.